A single sample is the source of the 30 T cell receptor beta chains below, sequenced in a study of shared clonotypes between healthy human individuals. Sequencing was performed with immunoSEQ multiplex PCR; in TCRdb, only in-frame clones are kept and a portion is missing. This table holds approximately 980,000 clones, 76% found once. What was sequenced was memory CD4+ T cells sorted from blood. Subset of the sample: CD45RA-negative fraction. Receptor source: a man between 18 and 35 years old in good health.

The chain employs TRBV7-2 and TRBJ1-1, with 10 bases lining up with TRBD1. This CDR3 comprises 15 residues. Germline V gene lookup returns CDR1 SGHTA and CDR2 FQGNSA. With 5 bases clipped from V and 4 bases from J, the junction kept 7 bases outside the gene matches. CDR3: CASSPTRTGGTEAFF. CDR3 nucleotide sequence: TGTGCCAGCAGCCCCACCCGGACAGGGGGCACTGAAGCTTTCTTT. Using reference TRBV7-2 and TRBJ1-1 for the parts outside the CDR3, the full variable domain is GAGVSQSPSNKVTEKGKDVELRCDPISGHTALYWYRQSLGQGLEFLIYFQGNSAPDKSGLPSDRFSAERTGGSVSTLTIQRTQQEDSAVYLCASSPTRTGGTEAFFGQGTRLTVV.

The rearrangement joins TRBV5-4 to TRBJ2-2; 7 bases match TRBD2. With V trimmed by 4 bases and J by 7 bases, 4 bases remained unmatched. Germline loops: CDR1 SGHNT, CDR2 YYREEE (reference sequence). The CDR3 consists of 13 residues. The CDR3 DNA follows: TGTGCCAGCAGCCTCTGGACTAGCGGGGAGCTGTTTTTT. This translates into CASSLWTSGELFF.

This clone has a handful of counts. This sequence joins TRBV7-9 and TRBJ1-1; no clear D gene. Germline V CDR1 and CDR2: SEHNR, FQNEAQ (reference sequence). Between the trimmed V and J ends, which lost 1 base and 1 base, there was a span of 13 bases. This CDR3 contains 16 residues. The CDR3 protein is CASSLGRVRANTEAFF. The CDR3 DNA reads as TGTGCCAGCAGCTTAGGGCGTGTGAGGGCGAACACTGAAGCTTTCTTT.

The chain joins TRBV5-6 to TRBJ2-5; TRBD2 matches 9 bases. The CDR3 spans 16 residues. V gave up 5 bases and J gave up 6 bases; unmatched junction bases: 14. Germline V gene data show CDR1 as SGHDT and CDR2 as YYEEEE. The CDR3 sequence: CASRMKLAGGPQTQYF. The DNA for the CDR3 is TGTGCCAGCAGAATGAAGTTGGCGGGAGGGCCGCAGACCCAGTACTTC.

This clone was seen only a few times. Other DNA variants within this sample encode the same CDR3. The chain carries TRBV18 and TRBJ2-7; TRBD2 agrees at 14 bases. V gave up 3 bases and J gave up 7 bases; unmatched junction bases: 5. This CDR3 has 15 residues. Germline V gives CDR1 KGHSH, CDR2 LQKENI. The CDR3: CASSPGLAGDREQYF. Here the CDR3 DNA reads TGTGCCAGCTCACCGGGACTAGCGGGAGACAGAGAGCAGTACTTC.

V is TRBV19 and J is TRBJ2-7, with 9 bases fitting TRBD1. The CDR3 spans 13 residues. V dropped 6 bases and J dropped 5; count of bases not matched to a gene: 5. Germline CDR1 is LNHDA and CDR2 is SQIVND (reference sequence). CDR3 in DNA: TGTGCCAGTAGACTACAGGGGGCTAACGAGCAGTACTTC. Translated: CASRLQGANEQYF.

The V and J genes are TRBV10-2 and TRBJ1-4; TRBD1 aligns across 11 bases. The trim removed 6 bases at V and 4 bases at J, leaving 10 bases unmatched. Germline V gene lookup returns CDR1 WSHSY and CDR2 SAAADI. The CDR3 contains 17 residues. The CDR3 loop is CASSRSGTGGYNEKLFF. The CDR3 nucleotides are TGCGCCAGCAGCAGGTCCGGGACAGGGGGATATAATGAAAAACTGTTTTTT.

This rearrangement joins TRBV19 to TRBJ1-4; unclear D gene. With 7 bases removed from V and 8 bases from J, the gap between germline ends came to 17 bases. This CDR3 has 14 residues. Germline-derived CDR1 and CDR2 are LNHDA and SQIVND (reference sequence). CDR3 nucleotide sequence: TGTGCCAGTACTTCGCGCAGGACTGAAGAAAAACTGTTTTTT. This encodes CASTSRRTEEKLFF.

The V and J genes are TRBV28 and TRBJ1-3; 7 nucleotides align to TRBD1. The CDR3 contains 16 residues. With V trimmed by 4 bases and J by 0 bases, 6 bases remained unmatched. Looked up from germline, CDR1 is MDHEN and CDR2 is SYDVKM. CDR3 in DNA: TGTGCCAGCAGTTCCGGGACAGCATACTCTGGAAACACCATATATTTT. Protein: CASSSGTAYSGNTIYF.

The chain links TRBV5-1 to TRBJ1-6; 9 nucleotides align to TRBD1. The trim removed 4 bases at V and 12 bases at J, leaving 5 bases unmatched. CDR3 length: 13 residues. CDR1 and CDR2 from the germline V gene are SGHRS and YFSETQ. CDR3 in amino acids: CASSEGTGQPLHF. The CDR3 coding sequence is TGCGCCAGCAGCGAGGGGACAGGGCAACCCCTCCACTTT.

The chain carries TRBV28 and TRBJ1-2; tentative D call: TRBD1 (5 bases). The V end lost 11 bases, the J end lost 2 bases, and 18 bases lay between the germline ends. The CDR3 extends over 14 amino acids. In germline, CDR1 is MDHEN, CDR2 SYDVKM. The CDR3 loop reads CAVLRDGVNYGYTF. In nucleotides, the CDR3 is TGTGCCGTCCTGAGGGACGGTGTAAACTATGGCTACACCTTC.

This sequence joins TRBV7-9 and TRBJ2-7; D is tentatively TRBD1 or TRBD2 (5 bases each). The CDR3 is 13 residues long. Germline V gives CDR1 SEHNR, CDR2 FQNEAQ (reference sequence). V was shortened by 3 bases and J by 3 bases, with 9 bases between the two germline ends. CDR3 in DNA: TGTGCCAGCAGCTTCCAGGGAGACTACGAGCAGTACTTC. It is translated as CASSFQGDYEQYF.

The rearrangement uses TRBV6-6 and TRBJ2-3, with 9 bases fitting TRBD2. Germline V CDR1 and CDR2: MNHNY, SVGAGI (reference sequence). The V and J ends lost 4 bases and 6 bases, in that order; junction bases with no gene match: 2. CDR3 length: 13 residues. The CDR3 region has the DNA TGTGCCAGCAGTTCCAGCGGGAGGGATACGCAGTATTTT. It encodes CASSSSGRDTQYF.

The CDR3 coding sequence is TGTGCCAGCAGCTCGAGCGGGAGCGGCGATACGCAGTATTTT. It is translated as CASSSSGSGDTQYF. The chain has TRBV11-2 and TRBJ2-3, with 8 bases aligning to TRBD2. Trimming cost V 4 bases and J 6 bases; bases outside gene matches: 6. The CDR3 is made up of 14 amino acids. Germline CDR1 and CDR2: SGHAT and FQNNGV.

In this sample, this clone turned up a few times. The chain has TRBV4-3 and TRBJ2-1, with D maybe TRBD1 (6 bases). Per the germline V gene, CDR1 is LGHNA and CDR2 is YSLEER. The CDR3 loop spans 18 amino acids. The V end lost 4 bases, the J end lost 5 bases, and 24 bases lay between the germline ends. The CDR3: CASSRTLQDSHRNNEQFF. CDR3 nucleotide sequence: TGCGCCAGCAGCCGGACCCTCCAGGACAGCCATCGAAACAATGAGCAGTTCTTC.

This clone appeared a few times. This sequence joins TRBV7-2 and TRBJ2-1; D possibly corresponds to TRBD1 (6 bases). The germline gives CDR1 SGHTA, CDR2 FQGNSA. This CDR3 has 14 amino acids. V lost 5 bases to trimming and J lost 7 bases, with 15 bases between them. Here the CDR3 DNA reads TGTGCCAGCAGCAGCTCGCCTCAGGGGAATGAGCAGTTCTTC. It is translated as CASSSSPQGNEQFF.

The chain employs TRBV5-4 and TRBJ1-1; TRBD1 aligns across 7 bases. V shed 0 bases and J 5 bases; nucleotides not matched to a gene: 7. This CDR3 contains 15 residues. Germline-derived CDR1 and CDR2 are SGHNT and YYREEE (reference sequence). CDR3 protein: CASSLAIGGRTEAFF. CDR3 nucleotide sequence: TGTGCCAGCAGCTTGGCGATAGGGGGCCGTACTGAAGCTTTCTTT.

The chain is built from TRBV25-1 and TRBJ2-5, with 12 bases fitting TRBD2. TRBJ2-7 explains the end of the DNA better; the J call may be wrong. In germline, CDR1 is MGHDK, CDR2 SYGVNS. The CDR3 runs to 16 residues. Here the CDR3 DNA reads TGTGCCAGCAGTGAGTCCCTGACTAGCGGGAGTTACGAGCAGTACTTC. As protein: CASSESLTSGSYEQYF.

The chain is built from TRBV7-8 and TRBJ2-5, with 11 bases lining up with TRBD2. CDR3 length: 15 residues. In germline, CDR1 is SGHVS, CDR2 FQNEAQ. V was clipped by 5 bases and J by 4 bases; unmatched bases: 6. The CDR3 loop reads CASSQRLAGIETQYF. CDR3 nucleotide sequence: TGTGCCAGCAGCCAGCGACTAGCGGGGATAGAGACCCAGTACTTC. Combining the CDR3 with reference TRBV7-8 and TRBJ2-5 gives the whole variable domain GAGVSQSPRYKVAKRGQDVALRCDPISGHVSLFWYQQALGQGPEFLTYFQNEAQLDKSGLPSDRFFAERPEGSVSTLKIQRTQQEDSAVYLCASSQRLAGIETQYFGPGTRLLVL.

This clone was detected many times. The same CDR3 arises from other DNA sequences in this sample as well. V is TRBV10-1 and J is TRBJ2-5; 9 bases map to TRBD1. The V and J ends lost 4 bases and 3 bases, in that order; junction bases with no gene match: 0. CDR1 is WNHNN, CDR2 SYGVQD, per germline (reference sequence). The CDR3 totals 13 residues. The CDR3 is CASSGQGEETQYF. The CDR3 bases are TGCGCCAGCAGTGGACAGGGGGAAGAGACCCAGTACTTC.

The rearrangement links TRBV7-3 to TRBJ2-1; TRBD2 is a possible D gene (6 bases). V was clipped by 0 bases and J by 5 bases, with 17 bases between them. Germline V gene lookup returns CDR1 SGHTA and CDR2 FQGTGA. This CDR3 region has 17 residues. The CDR3 loop is CASSLTLDRGSHNEQFF. In nucleotides, the CDR3 is TGTGCCAGCAGCTTAACCCTCGATCGGGGGAGCCACAATGAGCAGTTCTTC.

V is TRBV13 and J is TRBJ2-1; no reliable D call. Germline CDR1 reads PRHDT; CDR2 reads FYEKMQ (reference sequence). The CDR3 is 16 residues long. Trimming stripped 5 bases from V and 4 bases from J, with 18 bases between. The chain's CDR3 is CASSHKVEFSYNEQFF. The CDR3 bases are TGTGCCAGCAGCCACAAGGTTGAGTTCAGTTACAATGAGCAGTTCTTC. Full variable domain (remainder filled in from reference TRBV13 and TRBJ2-1): AAGVIQSPRHLIKEKRETATLKCYPIPRHDTVYWYQQGPGQDPQFLISFYEKMQSDKGSIPDRFSAQQFSDYHSELNMSSLELGDSALYFCASSHKVEFSYNEQFFGPGTRLTVL.

The chain combines TRBV19 with TRBJ1-1; 8 positions match TRBD1. CDR1 LNHDA and CDR2 SQIVND come from the germline V gene (reference sequence). The V segment lost 1 base and the J segment 10 bases; nucleotides outside the gene matches: 8. The CDR3 is 14 residues long. The CDR3 sequence: CASSIVTGAQGAFF. DNA for the CDR3: TGTGCCAGTAGTATAGTGACAGGGGCCCAGGGAGCTTTCTTT. The full variable domain, completed using reference TRBV19 and TRBJ1-1, is DGGITQSPKYLFRKEGQNVTLSCEQNLNHDAMYWYRQDPGQGLRLIYYSQIVNDFQKGDIAEGYSVSREKKESFPLTVTSAQKNPTAFYLCASSIVTGAQGAFFGQGTRLTVV.

The chain recombines TRBV18 with TRBJ2-5; D gene unclear. The CDR3 contains 13 residues. CDR1 KGHSH and CDR2 LQKENI come from the germline V gene. Trimming cost V 8 bases and J 1 base, with 11 bases left between them. This CDR3 is CASTETFQETQYF. DNA of the CDR3: TGTGCCAGCACCGAGACTTTCCAAGAGACCCAGTACTTC.

The rearrangement joins TRBV5-1 to TRBJ1-1, with D unresolved. CDR1 and CDR2 (germline): SGHRS, YFSETQ. The CDR3 sequence is 15 residues long. The V end lost 4 bases, the J end lost 6 bases, and 19 bases lay between the germline ends. The CDR3 reads CASSPSYMRTAEAFF. In DNA, the CDR3 is TGCGCCAGCAGCCCTTCATATATGCGAACGGCTGAAGCTTTCTTT.

This clone was seen repeatedly, ten times or more. V and J are TRBV6-4 and TRBJ1-5; D is unresolved. CDR3 size: 11 residues. Trimming shortened V by 3 bases and J by 5 bases, and 2 bases separated the two germline ends. In germline, CDR1 is MRHNA, CDR2 SNTAGT. This CDR3 is CASSEYQPQHF. The CDR3 coding sequence is TGTGCCAGCAGTGAATATCAGCCCCAGCATTTT.

This clone was observed a single time. The chain combines TRBV6-5 with TRBJ1-2; perhaps TRBD1 as D (5 bases). Trimming removed 8 bases from V and 2 bases from J, with 12 bases in between. The CDR3 is made up of 13 amino acids. Germline V gene data show CDR1 as MNHEY and CDR2 as SVGAGI. The CDR3 DNA sequence: TGTGCCAGCGCCCGACAGAGCAACTATGGCTACACCTTC. It encodes CASARQSNYGYTF.

The sample holds one count of this clone. This rearrangement joins TRBV6-6 to TRBJ2-2; no definite D call. Germline V gene sequence: CDR1 MNHNY, CDR2 SVGAGI (reference sequence). The CDR3 runs to 15 residues. V lost 4 bases, J lost 1 base, and 10 bases lay in between. The CDR3, as DNA: TGTGCCAGCAGTTTCGTACCAGGGAACACCGGGGAGCTGTTTTTT. Translated: CASSFVPGNTGELFF.

The sample holds a few counts of this clone. The chain joins TRBV19 to TRBJ1-1; the match to TRBD1 covers 8 bases. CDR3 length: 12 amino acids. Germline lookup yields CDR1 LNHDA and CDR2 SQIVND (reference sequence). V lost 3 bases and J lost 8; bases outside the gene matches: 2. CDR3 residues: CASSMRTGEAFF. As DNA, the CDR3 is TGTGCCAGTAGTATGCGGACAGGGGAAGCTTTCTTT.

V usage is TRBV6-5 and J usage is TRBJ1-5, with D maybe TRBD1 (6 bases). V was trimmed by 5 bases and J by 4 bases, leaving 9 bases between them. CDR1 and CDR2 (germline): MNHEY, SVGAGI. The CDR3 extends over 13 amino acids. The CDR3 sequence: CASSKDRNQPQHF. The CDR3, as DNA: TGTGCCAGCAGTAAGGACAGAAATCAGCCCCAGCATTTT.